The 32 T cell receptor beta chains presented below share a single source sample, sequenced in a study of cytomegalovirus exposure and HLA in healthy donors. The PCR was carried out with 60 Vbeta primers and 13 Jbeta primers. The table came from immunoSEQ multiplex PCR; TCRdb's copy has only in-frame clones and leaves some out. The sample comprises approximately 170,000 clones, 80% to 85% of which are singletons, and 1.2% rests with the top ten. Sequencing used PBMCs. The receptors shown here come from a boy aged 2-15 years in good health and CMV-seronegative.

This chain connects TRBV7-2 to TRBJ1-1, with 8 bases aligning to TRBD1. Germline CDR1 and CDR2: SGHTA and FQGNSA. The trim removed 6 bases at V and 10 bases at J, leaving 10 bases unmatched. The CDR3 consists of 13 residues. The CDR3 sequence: CASRPGGGGGAFF. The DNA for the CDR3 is TGTGCCAGCAGACCAGGGGGCGGGGGGGGAGCTTTCTTT.

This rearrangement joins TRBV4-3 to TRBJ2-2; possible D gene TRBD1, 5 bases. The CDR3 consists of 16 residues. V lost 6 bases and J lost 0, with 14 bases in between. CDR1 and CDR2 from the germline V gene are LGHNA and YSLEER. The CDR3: CASSSQVLANTGELFF. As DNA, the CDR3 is TGCGCCAGCAGTTCACAGGTTCTCGCGAACACCGGGGAGCTGTTTTTT.

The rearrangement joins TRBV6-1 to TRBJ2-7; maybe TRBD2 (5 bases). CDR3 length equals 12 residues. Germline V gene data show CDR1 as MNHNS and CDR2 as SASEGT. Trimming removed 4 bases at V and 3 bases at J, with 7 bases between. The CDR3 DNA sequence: TGTGCCAGCAGTGGTCGGGACTACGAGCAGTACGTC. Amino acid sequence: CASSGRDYEQYV.

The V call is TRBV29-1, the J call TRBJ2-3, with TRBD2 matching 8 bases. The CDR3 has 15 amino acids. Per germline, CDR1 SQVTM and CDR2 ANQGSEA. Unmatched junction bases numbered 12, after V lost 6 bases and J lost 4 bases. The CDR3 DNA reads TGCAGCGTCTCACCGGGGGGGCAAGATTCAGATACGCAGTATTTT. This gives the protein CSVSPGGQDSDTQYF.

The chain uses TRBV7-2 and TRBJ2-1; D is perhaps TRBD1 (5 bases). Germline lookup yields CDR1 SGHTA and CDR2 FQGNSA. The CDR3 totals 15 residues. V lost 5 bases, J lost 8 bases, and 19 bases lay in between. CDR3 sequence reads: CASSNTGVQFDEQFF. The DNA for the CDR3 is TGTGCCAGCAGCAACACAGGTGTCCAGTTCGATGAGCAGTTCTTC.

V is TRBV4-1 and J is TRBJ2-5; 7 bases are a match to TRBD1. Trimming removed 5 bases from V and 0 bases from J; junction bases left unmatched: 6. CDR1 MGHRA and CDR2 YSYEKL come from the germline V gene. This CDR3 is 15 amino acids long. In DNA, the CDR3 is TGCGCCAGCAGCGAATCGACAGGGTACCAAGAGACCCAGTACTTC. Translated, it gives CASSESTGYQETQYF.

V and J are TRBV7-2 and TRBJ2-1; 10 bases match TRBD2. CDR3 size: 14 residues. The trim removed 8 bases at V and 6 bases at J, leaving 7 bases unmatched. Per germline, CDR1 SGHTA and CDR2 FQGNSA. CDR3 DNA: TGTGCCAGCGCCGGGACTAGCGTACTCAATGAGCAGTTCTTC. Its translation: CASAGTSVLNEQFF.

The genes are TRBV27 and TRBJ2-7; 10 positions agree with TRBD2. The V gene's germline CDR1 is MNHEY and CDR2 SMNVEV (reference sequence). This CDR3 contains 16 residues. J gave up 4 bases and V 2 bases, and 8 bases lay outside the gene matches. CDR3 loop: CASSLKPGLATYEQYF. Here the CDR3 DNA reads TGTGCCAGCAGTTTAAAGCCGGGACTAGCGACTTACGAGCAGTACTTC.

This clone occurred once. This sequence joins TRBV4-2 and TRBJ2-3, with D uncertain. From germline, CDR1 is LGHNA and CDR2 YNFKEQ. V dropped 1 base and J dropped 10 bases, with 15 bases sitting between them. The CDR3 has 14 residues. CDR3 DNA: TGTGCCAGCAGCCAAGGTACCTCACCTATCGCGCAGTATTTT. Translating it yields CASSQGTSPIAQYF.

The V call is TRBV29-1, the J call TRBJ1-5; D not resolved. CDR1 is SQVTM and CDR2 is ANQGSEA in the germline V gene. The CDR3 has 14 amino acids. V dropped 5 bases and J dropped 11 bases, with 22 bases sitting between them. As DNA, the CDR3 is TGCAGCGTTCGTGTAGGGTCGGGAATCTCGACCCAGCATTTT. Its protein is CSVRVGSGISTQHF. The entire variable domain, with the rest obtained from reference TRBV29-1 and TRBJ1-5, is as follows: SAVISQKPSRDICQRGTSLTIQCQVDSQVTMMFWYRQQPGQSLTLIATANQGSEATYESGFVIDKFPISRPNLTFSTLTVSNMSPEDSSIYLCSVRVGSGISTQHFGDGTRLSIL.

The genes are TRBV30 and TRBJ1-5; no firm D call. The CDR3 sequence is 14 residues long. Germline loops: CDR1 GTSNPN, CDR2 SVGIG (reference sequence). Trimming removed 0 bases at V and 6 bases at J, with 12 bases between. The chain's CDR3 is CAWSVSQAGQPQHF. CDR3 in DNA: TGTGCCTGGAGTGTCTCCCAGGCTGGTCAGCCCCAGCATTTT.

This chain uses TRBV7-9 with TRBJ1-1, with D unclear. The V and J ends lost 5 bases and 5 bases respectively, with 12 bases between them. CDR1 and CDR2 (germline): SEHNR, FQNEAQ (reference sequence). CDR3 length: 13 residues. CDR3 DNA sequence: TGTGCCAGCAGCCCCGAACAGCGGACTGAAGCTTTCTTT. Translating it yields CASSPEQRTEAFF. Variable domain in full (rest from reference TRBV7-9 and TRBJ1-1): DTGVSQNPRHKITKRGQNVTFRCDPISEHNRLYWYRQTLGQGPEFLTYFQNEAQLEKSRLLSDRFSAERPKGSFSTLEIQRTEQGDSAMYLCASSPEQRTEAFFGQGTRLTVV.

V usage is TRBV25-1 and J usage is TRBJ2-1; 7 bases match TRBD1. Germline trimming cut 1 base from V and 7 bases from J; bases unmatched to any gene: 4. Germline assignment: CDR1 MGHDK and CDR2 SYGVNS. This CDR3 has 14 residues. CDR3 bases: TGTGCCAGCAGTGAATTAGGGACAGATAATGAGCAGTTCTTC. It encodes CASSELGTDNEQFF.

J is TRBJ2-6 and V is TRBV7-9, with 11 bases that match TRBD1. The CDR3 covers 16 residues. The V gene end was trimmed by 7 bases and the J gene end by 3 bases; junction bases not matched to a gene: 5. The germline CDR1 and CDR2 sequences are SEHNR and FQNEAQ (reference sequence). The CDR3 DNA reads TGTGCCAGCATGGGACAGGGGGGAAGTGGGGCCAACGTCCTGACTTTC. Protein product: CASMGQGGSGANVLTF.

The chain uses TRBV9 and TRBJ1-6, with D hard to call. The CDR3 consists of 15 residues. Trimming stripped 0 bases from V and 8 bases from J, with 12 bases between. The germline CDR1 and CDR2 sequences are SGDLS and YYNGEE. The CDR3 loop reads CASSVGFMRDSPLHF. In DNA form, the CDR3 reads TGTGCCAGCAGCGTAGGTTTCATGCGGGATTCACCCCTCCACTTT.

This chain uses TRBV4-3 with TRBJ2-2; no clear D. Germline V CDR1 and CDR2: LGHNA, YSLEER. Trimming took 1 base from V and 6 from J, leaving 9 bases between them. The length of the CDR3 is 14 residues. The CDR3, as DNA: TGCGCCAGCAGCCAAGGACATGGGCCCGGGGAGCTGTTTTTT. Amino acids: CASSQGHGPGELFF.

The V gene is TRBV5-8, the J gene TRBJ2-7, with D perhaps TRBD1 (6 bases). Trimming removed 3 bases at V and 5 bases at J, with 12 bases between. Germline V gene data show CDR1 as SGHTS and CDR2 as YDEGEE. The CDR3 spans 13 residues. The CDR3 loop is CASSSQGRDEQYV. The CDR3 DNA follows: TGTGCCAGCAGCTCACAGGGTAGGGACGAGCAGTACGTC.

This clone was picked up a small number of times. CDR3 DNA: TGCAGCGTTGATACGGGCGGGCTAGAATGGACCCAGTACTTC. Protein sequence: CSVDTGGLEWTQYF. This rearrangement joins TRBV29-1 to TRBJ2-5; D is perhaps TRBD2 (5 bases). Germline loops: CDR1 SQVTM, CDR2 ANQGSEA. The CDR3 runs to 14 residues. Trimming shortened V by 3 bases and J by 7 bases, and 18 bases separated the two germline ends.

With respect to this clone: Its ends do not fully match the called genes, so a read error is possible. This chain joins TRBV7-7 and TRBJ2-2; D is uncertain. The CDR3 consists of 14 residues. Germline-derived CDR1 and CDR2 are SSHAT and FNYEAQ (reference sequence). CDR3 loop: CASSLGSDTGELFF. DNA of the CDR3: TGTGCTAGCAGCTTAGGCAGTGACACCGGGGAGCTGTTTTTT.

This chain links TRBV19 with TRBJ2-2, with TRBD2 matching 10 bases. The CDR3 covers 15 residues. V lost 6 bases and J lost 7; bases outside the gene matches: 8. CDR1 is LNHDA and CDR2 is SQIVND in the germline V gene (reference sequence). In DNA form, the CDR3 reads TGTGCCAGTAGCCTAGCGGGGGTCGATGTCGGGGAGCTGTTTTTT. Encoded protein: CASSLAGVDVGELFF.

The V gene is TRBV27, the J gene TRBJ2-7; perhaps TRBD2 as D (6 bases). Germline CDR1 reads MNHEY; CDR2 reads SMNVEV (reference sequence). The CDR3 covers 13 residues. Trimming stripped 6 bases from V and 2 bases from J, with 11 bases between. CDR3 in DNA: TGTGCCAGCAGCGGGAGACCCCCCTACGAGCAGTACTTC. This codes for CASSGRPPYEQYF.

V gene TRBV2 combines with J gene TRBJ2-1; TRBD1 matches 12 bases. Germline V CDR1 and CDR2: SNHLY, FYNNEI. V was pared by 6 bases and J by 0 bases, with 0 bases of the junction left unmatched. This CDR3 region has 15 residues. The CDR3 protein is CASRGQGASYNEQFF. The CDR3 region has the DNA TGTGCCAGCAGGGGACAGGGGGCCTCCTACAATGAGCAGTTCTTC. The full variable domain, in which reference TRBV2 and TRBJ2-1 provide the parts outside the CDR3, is EPEVTQTPSHQVTQMGQEVILRCVPISNHLYFYWYRQILGQKVEFLVSFYNNEISEKSEIFDDQFSVERPDGSNFTLKIRSTKLEDSAMYFCASRGQGASYNEQFFGPGTRLTVL.

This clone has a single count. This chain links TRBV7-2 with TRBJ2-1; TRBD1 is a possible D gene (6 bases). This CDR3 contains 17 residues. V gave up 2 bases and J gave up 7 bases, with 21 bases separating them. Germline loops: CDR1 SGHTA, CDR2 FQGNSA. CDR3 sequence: CASSLPRGQNRRNEQFF. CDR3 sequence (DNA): TGTGCCAGCAGCTTACCCCGAGGACAGAATCGGAGGAATGAGCAGTTCTTC.

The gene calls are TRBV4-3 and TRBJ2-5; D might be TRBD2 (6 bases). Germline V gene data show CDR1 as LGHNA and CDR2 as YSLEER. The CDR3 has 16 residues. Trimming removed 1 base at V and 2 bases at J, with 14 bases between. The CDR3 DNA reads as TGCGCCAGCAGCCAAGTTTGGCGGGGCGGGCAAGAGACCCAGTACTTC. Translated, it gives CASSQVWRGGQETQYF.

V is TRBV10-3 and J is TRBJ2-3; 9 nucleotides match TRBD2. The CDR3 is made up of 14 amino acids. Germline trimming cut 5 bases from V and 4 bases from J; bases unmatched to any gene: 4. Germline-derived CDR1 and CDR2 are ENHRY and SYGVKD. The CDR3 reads CAISSEREADTQYF. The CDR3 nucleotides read TGTGCCATCAGTTCTGAGCGGGAGGCAGATACGCAGTATTTT.

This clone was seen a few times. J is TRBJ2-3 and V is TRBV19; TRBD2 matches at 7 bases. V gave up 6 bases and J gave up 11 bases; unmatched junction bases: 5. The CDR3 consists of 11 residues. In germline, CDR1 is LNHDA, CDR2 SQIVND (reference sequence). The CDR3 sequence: CASSFGRKQYF. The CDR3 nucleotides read TGTGCCAGTAGCTTCGGGAGGAAGCAGTATTTT.

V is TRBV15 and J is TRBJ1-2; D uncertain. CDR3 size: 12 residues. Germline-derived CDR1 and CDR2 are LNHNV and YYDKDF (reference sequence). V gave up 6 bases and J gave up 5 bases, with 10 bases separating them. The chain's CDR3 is CATSRENYGYTF. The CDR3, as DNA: TGTGCCACCAGTCGAGAGAATTATGGCTACACCTTC.

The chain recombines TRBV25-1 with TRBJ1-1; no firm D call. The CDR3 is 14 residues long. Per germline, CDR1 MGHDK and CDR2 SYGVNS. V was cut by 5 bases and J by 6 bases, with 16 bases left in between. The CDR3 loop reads CASSISDWRAEAFF. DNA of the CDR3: TGTGCCAGCAGTATCAGTGACTGGCGAGCTGAAGCTTTCTTT. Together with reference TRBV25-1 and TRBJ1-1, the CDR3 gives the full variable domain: EADIYQTPRYLVIGTGKKITLECSQTMGHDKMYWYQQDPGMELHLIHYSYGVNSTEKGDLSSESTVSRIRTEHFPLTLESARPSHTSQYLCASSISDWRAEAFFGQGTRLTVV.

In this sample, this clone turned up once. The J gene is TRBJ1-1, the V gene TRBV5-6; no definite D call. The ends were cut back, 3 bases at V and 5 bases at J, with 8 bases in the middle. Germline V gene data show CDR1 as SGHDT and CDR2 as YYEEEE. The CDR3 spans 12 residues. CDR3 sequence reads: CASSSRATEAFF. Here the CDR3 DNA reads TGTGCCAGCAGCTCGAGGGCTACTGAAGCTTTCTTT.

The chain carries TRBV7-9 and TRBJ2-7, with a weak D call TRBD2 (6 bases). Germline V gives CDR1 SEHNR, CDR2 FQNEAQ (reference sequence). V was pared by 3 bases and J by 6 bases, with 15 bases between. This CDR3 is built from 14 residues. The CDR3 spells CASSFGGTPSEQYV. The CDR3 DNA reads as TGTGCCAGCAGCTTTGGGGGGACCCCGAGCGAGCAGTACGTC.

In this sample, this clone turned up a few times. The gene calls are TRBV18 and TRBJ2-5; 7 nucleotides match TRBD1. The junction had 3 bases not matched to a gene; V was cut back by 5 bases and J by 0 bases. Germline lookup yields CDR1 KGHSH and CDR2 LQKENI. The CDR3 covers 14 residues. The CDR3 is CASSADRNQETQYF. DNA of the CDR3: TGTGCCAGCTCAGCGGACAGGAACCAAGAGACCCAGTACTTC. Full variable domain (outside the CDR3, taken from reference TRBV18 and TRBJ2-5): NAGVMQNPRHLVRRRGQEARLRCSPMKGHSHVYWYRQLPEEGLKFMVYLQKENIIDESGMPKERFSAEFPKEGPSILRIQQVVRGDSAAYFCASSADRNQETQYFGPGTRLLVL.

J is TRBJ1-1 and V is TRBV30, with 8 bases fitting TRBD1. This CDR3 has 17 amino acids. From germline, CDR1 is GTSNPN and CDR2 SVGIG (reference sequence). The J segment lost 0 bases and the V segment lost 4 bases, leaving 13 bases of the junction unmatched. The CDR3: CAWIRIGGTGLNTEAFF. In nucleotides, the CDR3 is TGTGCCTGGATACGGATAGGGGGGACAGGCCTGAACACTGAAGCTTTCTTT.